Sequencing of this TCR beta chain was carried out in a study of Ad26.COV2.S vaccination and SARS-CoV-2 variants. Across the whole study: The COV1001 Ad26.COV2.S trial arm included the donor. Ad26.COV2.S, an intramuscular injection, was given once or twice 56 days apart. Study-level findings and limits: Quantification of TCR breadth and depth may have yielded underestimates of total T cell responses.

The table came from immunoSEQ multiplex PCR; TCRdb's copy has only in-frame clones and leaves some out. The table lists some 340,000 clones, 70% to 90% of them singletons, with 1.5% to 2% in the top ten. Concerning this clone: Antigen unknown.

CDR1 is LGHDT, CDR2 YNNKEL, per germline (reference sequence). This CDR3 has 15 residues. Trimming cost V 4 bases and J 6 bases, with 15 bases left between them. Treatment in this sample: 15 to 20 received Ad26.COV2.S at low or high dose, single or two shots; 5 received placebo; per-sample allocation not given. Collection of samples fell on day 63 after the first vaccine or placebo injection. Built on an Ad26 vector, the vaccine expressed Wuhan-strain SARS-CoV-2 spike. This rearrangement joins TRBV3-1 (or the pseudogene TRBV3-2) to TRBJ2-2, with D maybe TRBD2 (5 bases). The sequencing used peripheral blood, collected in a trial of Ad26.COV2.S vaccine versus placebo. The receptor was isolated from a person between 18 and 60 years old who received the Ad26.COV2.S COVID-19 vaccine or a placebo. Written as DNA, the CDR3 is TGTGCCAGCAGCCGTCCCAAACGGGGATCCGGGGAGCTGTTTTTT. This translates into CASSRPKRGSGELFF.